This is a list of T cell receptor beta chains from one sample in a study of blood T cell repertoires in COVID-19. Assay used: immunoSEQ multiplex PCR; TCRdb lists only in-frame clones, some missing. The table includes 490,000 or so clones, around nine tenths detected once. Sequencing was performed on PBMCs or T cells enriched from blood (not recorded which). These receptors came from a woman in her sixties or seventies who had recovered from COVID-19. The CDR3 runs from the conserved cysteine through the conserved F or W.

length	V	CDR3
17	TRBV19	CASSMTGGMLGAGELFF
14	TRBV7-8	CASSLQGLRTEAFF
16	TRBV20-1	CSASVLGRGLQETQYF
14	TRBV10-1	CASSVGTKNTEAFF
14	TRBV27	CASSLSHWDSEQYF
14	TRBV6-4	CASSVDRGGEKLFF
13	TRBV25-1	CASSGGWGETQYF
18	TRBV21-1	CASSKVGDRGKGNQPQHF
13	TRBV2	CASMGGASYEQYF
15	TRBV7-2	CASSLGFLRGETQYF
14	TRBV19	CASKRWGLDTEAFF
14	TRBV11-2	CASSGTGANYGYTF
11	TRBV20-1	CSARGAPEQFF
14	TRBV19	CASSMREFNQPQHF
13	TRBV27	CASSTGRLYGYTF
14	TRBV7-9	CASSLATGTGELFF
13	TRBV30	CAWRHRALYGYTF
15	TRBV24-1	CATSDPGGAQETQYF
15	TRBV5-6	CASSYYDRGVQPQHF
18	TRBV19	CASRSSTRRSSYNSPLHF
12	TRBV10-2	CASKSFTDTQYF
15	TRBV4-2	CASSRGQGVQYGYTF